This T cell receptor (beta chain) was identified during a study of graft-versus-host responses after intestinal transplantation. Across the whole study: Induction using anti-thymocyte globulin, followed by tacrolimus and steroids for around 3 years, was given to all recipients. Notes on the study in general: Among recipient marrow samples, GvH clones were found; some appeared first in ileum or blood. Peak GvH clone levels in circulation were associated with early post-transplant HvG declines. Allograft clonal ratios (graft-versus-host to host-versus-graft) were high in patients who had graft-donor T cell macrochimerism.

The V end lost 0 bases, the J end lost 7 bases, and 16 bases lay between the germline ends. Germline loops: CDR1 SQVTM, CDR2 ANQGSEA. The CDR3 sequence is 15 residues long. Turning to this clone: Antigen: not known.

Assay: immunoSEQ multiplex PCR; the TCRdb copy retains only in-frame clones and omits some. There are about 59,000 clones in the sample; 90% to 95% occur only once, and under 0.45% lies in the top ten. This TCR derives from a human donor who was the organ donor for an intestinal transplant. Sequencing used unstimulated CD4+ T cells sorted from spleen or lymph node cells, obtained before transplant. The chain links TRBV29-1 to TRBJ1-5; D unresolved. The CDR3 region is CSVEDSKSGWQPQHF. The CDR3 coding sequence is TGCAGCGTTGAAGATTCAAAGTCGGGTTGGCAGCCCCAGCATTTT. The whole variable domain, remainder taken from reference TRBV29-1 and TRBJ1-5, is SAVISQKPSRDICQRGTSLTIQCQVDSQVTMMFWYRQQPGQSLTLIATANQGSEATYESGFVIDKFPISRPNLTFSTLTVSNMSPEDSSIYLCSVEDSKSGWQPQHFGDGTRLSIL.